Listed here is a single TCR beta chain. The data stem from a study of control samples from healthy donors and cancer patients. This table comes from immunoSEQ multiplex PCR, and its TCRdb copy is limited to in-frame clones, with some not included. The repertoire holds about 130,000 clones, with around 94% as singletons. The germline CDR1 and CDR2 sequences are MGHDK and SYGVNS. V shed 0 bases and J shed 4 bases, with 12 bases lying between them. The CDR3 has 15 residues. The chain recombines TRBV25-1 with TRBJ1-2, with D uncertain. Sample: PBMCs. The clonotype originates from a man in his fifties or sixties with colorectal cancer. The CDR3 DNA reads TGTGCCAGCAGTGAATACCAAGGCGGAGCCTATGGCTACACCTTC. This translates into CASSEYQGGAYGYTF.